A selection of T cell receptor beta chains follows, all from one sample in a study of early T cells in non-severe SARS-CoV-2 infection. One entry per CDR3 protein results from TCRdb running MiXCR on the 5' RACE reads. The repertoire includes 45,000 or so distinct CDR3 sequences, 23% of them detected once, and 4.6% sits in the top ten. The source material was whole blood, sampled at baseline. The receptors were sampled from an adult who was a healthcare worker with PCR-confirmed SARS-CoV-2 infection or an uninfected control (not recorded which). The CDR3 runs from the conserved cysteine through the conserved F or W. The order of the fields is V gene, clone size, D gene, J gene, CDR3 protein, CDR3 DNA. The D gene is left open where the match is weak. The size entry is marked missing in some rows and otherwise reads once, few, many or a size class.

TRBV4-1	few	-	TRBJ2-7	CASSQELRDAYEQYF	TGCGCCAGCAGCCAGGAGCTCCGGGACGCCTACGAGCAGTACTTC
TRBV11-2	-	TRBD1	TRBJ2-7	CASSLTGTGGEQYF	TGTGCCAGCAGCCTAACCGGGACAGGTGGCGAGCAGTACTTC
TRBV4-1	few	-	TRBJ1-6	CASSQEGTPGYNSPLHF	TGCGCCAGCAGCCAAGAGGGGACCCCGGGGTATAATTCACCCCTCCACTTT
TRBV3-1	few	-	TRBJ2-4	CASSPGNVNIQYF	TGTGCCAGCAGCCCCGGGAACGTGAACATTCAGTACTTC
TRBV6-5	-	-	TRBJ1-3	CASSYSMGNTIYF	TGTGCCAGCAGTTACTCGATGGGGAACACCATATATTTT
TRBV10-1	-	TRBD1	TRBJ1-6	CASSENRDRASYNSPLHF	TGCGCCAGCAGTGAGAATAGGGACAGAGCCTCCTATAATTCACCCCTCCACTTT
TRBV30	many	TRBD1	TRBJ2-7	CAWSVHTGGLGEQYF	TGTGCCTGGAGTGTACATACAGGGGGCCTCGGCGAGCAGTACTTC
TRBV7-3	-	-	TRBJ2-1	CASSLSDYNEQFF	TGTGCCAGCAGCTTAAGCGATTACAATGAGCAGTTCTTC
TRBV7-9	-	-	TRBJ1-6	CASSLGTRFNSPLHF	TGTGCCAGCAGCTTGGGGACTCGGTTTAATTCACCCCTCCACTTT
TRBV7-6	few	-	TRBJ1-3	CASSPAAGNTIYF	TGTGCCAGCAGCCCGGCGGCTGGAAACACCATATATTTT
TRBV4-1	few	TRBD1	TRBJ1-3	CASSQTGAGNTIYF	TGCGCCAGCAGCCAGACAGGGGCTGGAAACACCATATATTTT
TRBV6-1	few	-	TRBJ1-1	CASSLRGYTEAFF	TGTGCCAGCAGCCTCAGGGGTTACACTGAAGCTTTCTTT
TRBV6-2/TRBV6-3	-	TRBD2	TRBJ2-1	CASSYLAGPSNEQFF	TGTGCCAGCAGTTACTTAGCGGGGCCCTCCAATGAGCAGTTCTTC
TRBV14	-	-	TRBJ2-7	CASSQFSEQYF	TGTGCCAGCAGCCAATTCTCCGAGCAGTACTTC
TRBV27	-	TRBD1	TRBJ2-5	CASSPDYRGWSQETQYF	TGTGCCAGCAGTCCAGACTACAGGGGATGGTCCCAAGAGACCCAGTACTTC
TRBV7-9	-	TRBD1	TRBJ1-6	CASSFRDSQSPLHF	TGTGCCAGCAGTTTCCGGGACAGCCAGTCACCCCTCCACTTT
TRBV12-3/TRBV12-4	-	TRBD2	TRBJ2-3	CASTLTSGATDTQYF	TGTGCCAGCACCCTGACTAGCGGGGCCACAGATACGCAGTATTTT
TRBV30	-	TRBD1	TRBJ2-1	CAWGTGVSYNEQFF	TGTGCCTGGGGAACAGGGGTTTCCTACAATGAGCAGTTCTTC
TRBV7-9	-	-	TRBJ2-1	CASSLTWYEQFF	TGTGCCAGCAGCTTAACTTGGTATGAGCAGTTCTTC
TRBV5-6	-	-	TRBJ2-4	CASSSGQTEYF	TGTGCCAGCAGCTCCGGCCAGACGGAGTACTTC
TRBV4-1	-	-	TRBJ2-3	CASSQGALLITDTQYF	TGCGCCAGCAGCCAAGGGGCACTTCTAATCACAGATACGCAGTATTTT
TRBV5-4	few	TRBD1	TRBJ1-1	CAPTWRQGGHEAFF	TGTGCCCCGACCTGGAGGCAGGGGGGCCATGAAGCTTTCTTT